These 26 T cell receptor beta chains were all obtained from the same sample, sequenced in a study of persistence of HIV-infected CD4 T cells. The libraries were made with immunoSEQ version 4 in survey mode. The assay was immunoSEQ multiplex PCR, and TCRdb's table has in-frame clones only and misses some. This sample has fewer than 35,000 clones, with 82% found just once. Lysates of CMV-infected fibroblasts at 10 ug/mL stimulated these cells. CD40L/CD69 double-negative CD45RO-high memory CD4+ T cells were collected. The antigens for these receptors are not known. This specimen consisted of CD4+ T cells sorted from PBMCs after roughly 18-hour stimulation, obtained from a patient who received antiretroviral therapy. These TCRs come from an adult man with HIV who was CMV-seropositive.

The CDR3 sequence is CAVGAGPAGDTQYF. For the CDR3, the DNA is TGTGCCGTGGGTGCGGGGCCCGCGGGAGATACGCAGTATTTT. This chain joins TRBV7-8 and TRBJ2-3, with D possibly being TRBD2 (6 bases). The germline gives CDR1 SGHVS, CDR2 FQNEAQ. Deletions cut 11 bases from V and 5 bases from J, with 20 bases between. The CDR3 spans 14 residues.

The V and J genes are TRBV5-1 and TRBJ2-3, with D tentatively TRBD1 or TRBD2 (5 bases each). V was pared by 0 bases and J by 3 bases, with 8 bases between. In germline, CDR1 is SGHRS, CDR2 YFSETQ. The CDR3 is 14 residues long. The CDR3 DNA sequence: TGCGCCAGCAGCTTGGTGGGGGTGACAGATACGCAGTATTTT. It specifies CASSLVGVTDTQYF.

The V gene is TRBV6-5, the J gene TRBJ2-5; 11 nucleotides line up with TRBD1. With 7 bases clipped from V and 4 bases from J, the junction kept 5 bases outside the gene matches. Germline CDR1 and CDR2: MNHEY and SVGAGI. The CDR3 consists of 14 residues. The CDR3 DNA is TGTGCCAGCACCGGACAGGGGGCCAGAGAGACCCAGTACTTC. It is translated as CASTGQGARETQYF.

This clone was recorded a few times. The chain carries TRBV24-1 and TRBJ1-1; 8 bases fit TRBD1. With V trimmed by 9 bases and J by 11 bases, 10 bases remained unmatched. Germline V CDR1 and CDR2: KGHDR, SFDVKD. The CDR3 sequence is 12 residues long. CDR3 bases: TGTGCCACCCGGACAGGGTATGGTGAGGCTTTCTTT. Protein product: CATRTGYGEAFF.

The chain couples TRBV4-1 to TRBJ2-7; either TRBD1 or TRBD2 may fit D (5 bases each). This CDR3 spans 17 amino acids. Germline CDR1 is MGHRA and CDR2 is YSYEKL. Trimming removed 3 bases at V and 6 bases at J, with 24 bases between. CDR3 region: CASSHLSEPGSPGEQYF. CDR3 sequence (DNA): TGCGCCAGCAGCCACCTGTCGGAGCCAGGGAGTCCAGGCGAGCAGTACTTC.

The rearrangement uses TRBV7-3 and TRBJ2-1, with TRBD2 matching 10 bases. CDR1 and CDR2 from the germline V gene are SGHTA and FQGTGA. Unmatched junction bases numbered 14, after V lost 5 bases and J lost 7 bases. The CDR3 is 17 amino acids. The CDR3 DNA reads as TGTGCCAGCAGCCCCAATGGAGCTAGCGGGGGAATTAATGAGCAGTTCTTC. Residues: CASSPNGASGGINEQFF.

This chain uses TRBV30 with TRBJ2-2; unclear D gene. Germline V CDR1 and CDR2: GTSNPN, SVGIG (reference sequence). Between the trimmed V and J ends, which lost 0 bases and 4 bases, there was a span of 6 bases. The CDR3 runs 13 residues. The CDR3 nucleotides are TGTGCCTGGAGTGTACAGTCCACCGGGGAGCTGTTTTTT. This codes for CAWSVQSTGELFF.

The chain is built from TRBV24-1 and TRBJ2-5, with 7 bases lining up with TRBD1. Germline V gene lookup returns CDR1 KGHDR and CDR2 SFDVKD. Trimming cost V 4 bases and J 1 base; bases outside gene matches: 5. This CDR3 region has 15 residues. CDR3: CATSDPDRFQETQYF. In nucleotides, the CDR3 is TGTGCCACCAGTGACCCGGACAGGTTCCAAGAGACCCAGTACTTC.

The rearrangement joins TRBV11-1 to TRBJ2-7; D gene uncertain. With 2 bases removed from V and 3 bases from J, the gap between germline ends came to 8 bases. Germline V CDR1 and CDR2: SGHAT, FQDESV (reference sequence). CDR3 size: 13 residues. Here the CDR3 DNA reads TGTGCCAGCAGCTTAACCCAGGACTACGAGCAGTACTTC. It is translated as CASSLTQDYEQYF.

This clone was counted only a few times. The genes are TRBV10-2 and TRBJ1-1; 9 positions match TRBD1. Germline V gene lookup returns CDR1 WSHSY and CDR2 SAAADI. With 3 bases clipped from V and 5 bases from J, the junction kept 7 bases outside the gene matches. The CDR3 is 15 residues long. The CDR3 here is CASSDPGQGRTEAFF. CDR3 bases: TGCGCCAGCAGTGACCCGGGACAGGGACGAACTGAAGCTTTCTTT.

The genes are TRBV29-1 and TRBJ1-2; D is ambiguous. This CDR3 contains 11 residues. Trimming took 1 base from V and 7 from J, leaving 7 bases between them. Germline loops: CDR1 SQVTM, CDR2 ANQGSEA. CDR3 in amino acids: CSVEVGAGYTF. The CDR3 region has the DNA TGCAGCGTTGAAGTCGGCGCTGGCTACACCTTC.

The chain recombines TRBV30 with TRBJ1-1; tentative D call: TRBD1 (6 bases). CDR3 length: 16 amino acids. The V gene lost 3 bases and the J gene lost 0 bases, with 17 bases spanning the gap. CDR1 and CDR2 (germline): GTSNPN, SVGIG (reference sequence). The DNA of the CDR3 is TGTGCCTGGAGAGCCCTTGGGGGCCTACTGAACACTGAAGCTTTCTTT. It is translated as CAWRALGGLLNTEAFF.

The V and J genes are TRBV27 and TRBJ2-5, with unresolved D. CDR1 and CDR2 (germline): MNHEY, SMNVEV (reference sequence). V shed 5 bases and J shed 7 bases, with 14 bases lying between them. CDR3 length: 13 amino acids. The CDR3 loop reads CASSNFLSGTQYF. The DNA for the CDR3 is TGTGCCAGCAGTAATTTTTTGTCGGGGACCCAGTACTTC.

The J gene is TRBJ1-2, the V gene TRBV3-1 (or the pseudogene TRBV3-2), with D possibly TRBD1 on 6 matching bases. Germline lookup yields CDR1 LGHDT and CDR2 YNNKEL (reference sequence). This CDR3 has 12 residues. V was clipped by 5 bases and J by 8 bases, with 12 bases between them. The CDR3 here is CASSKDSLGYTF. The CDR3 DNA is TGTGCCAGCAGCAAGGACAGCCTAGGCTACACCTTC.

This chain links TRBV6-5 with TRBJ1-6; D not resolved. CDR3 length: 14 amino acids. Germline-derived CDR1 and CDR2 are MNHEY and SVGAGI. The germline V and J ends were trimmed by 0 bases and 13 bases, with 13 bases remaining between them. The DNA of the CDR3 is TGTGCCAGCAGTTACTCCGCAGGCCATCGGCCCCTCCACTTT. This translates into CASSYSAGHRPLHF.

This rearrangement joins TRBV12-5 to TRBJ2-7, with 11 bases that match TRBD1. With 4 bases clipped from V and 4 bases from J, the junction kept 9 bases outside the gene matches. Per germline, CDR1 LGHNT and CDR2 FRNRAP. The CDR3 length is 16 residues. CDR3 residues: CASGYNGGQGVYEQYF. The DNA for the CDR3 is TGTGCTAGTGGTTATAACGGGGGACAGGGGGTATACGAGCAGTACTTC.

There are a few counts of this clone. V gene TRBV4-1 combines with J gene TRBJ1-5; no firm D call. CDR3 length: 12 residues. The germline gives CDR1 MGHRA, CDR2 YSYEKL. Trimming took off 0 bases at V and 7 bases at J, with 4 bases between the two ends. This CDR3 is CASSQENQPQHF. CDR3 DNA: TGCGCCAGCAGCCAAGAAAACCAGCCCCAGCATTTT.

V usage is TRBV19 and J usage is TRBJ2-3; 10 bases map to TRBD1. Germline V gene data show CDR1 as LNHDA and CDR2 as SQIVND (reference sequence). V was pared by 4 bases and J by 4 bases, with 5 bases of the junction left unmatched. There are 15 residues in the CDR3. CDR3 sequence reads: CASSSDRGQADTQYF. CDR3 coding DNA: TGTGCCAGTAGTAGTGACAGGGGGCAGGCAGATACGCAGTATTTT.

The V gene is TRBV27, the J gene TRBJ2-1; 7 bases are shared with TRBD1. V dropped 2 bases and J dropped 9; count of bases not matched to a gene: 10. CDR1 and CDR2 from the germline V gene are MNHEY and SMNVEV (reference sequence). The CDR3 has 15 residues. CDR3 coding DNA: TGTGCCAGCAGTTTACAGACAGGGTTCATGCCTGAGCAGTTCTTC. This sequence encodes CASSLQTGFMPEQFF.

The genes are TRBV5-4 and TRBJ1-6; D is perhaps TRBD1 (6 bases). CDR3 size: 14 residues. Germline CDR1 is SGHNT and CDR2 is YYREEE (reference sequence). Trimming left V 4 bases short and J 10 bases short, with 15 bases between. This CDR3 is CASSHRALGSPLHF. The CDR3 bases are TGTGCCAGCAGCCACAGGGCCCTTGGGTCACCCCTCCACTTT.

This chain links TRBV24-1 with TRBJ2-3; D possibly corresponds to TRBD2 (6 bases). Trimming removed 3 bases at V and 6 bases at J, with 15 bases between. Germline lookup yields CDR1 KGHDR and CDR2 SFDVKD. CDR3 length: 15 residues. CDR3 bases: TGTGCCACCAGTGATGCGCGGGGCCCCACGGATACGCAGTATTTT. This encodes CATSDARGPTDTQYF.

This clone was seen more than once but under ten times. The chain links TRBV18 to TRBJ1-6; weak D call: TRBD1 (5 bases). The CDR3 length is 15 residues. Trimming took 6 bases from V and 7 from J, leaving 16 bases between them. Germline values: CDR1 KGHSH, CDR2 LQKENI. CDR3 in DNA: TGTGCCAGCTCCCTGGACAAAACCTTAAATTCACCCCTCCACTTT. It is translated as CASSLDKTLNSPLHF.

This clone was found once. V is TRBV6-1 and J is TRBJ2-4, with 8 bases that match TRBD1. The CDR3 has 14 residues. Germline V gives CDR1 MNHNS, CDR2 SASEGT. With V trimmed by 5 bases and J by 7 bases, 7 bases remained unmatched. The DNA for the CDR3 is TGTGCCAGCAGTTATGCGTGGACAGGGAACATTCAGTACTTC. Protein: CASSYAWTGNIQYF.

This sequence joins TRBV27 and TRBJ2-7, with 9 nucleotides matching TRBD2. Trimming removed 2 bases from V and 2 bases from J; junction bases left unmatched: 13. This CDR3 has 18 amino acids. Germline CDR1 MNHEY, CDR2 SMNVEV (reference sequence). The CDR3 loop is CASSLRPPVGGGAYEQYF. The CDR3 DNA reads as TGTGCCAGCAGTTTAAGGCCCCCAGTTGGCGGGGGGGCCTACGAGCAGTACTTC.

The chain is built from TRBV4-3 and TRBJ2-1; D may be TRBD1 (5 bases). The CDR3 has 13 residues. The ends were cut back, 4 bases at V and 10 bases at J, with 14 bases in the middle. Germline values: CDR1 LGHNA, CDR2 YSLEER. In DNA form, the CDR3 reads TGCGCCAGCAGCCGATCAGGGAAGTCGGAGCAGTTCTTC. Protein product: CASSRSGKSEQFF.

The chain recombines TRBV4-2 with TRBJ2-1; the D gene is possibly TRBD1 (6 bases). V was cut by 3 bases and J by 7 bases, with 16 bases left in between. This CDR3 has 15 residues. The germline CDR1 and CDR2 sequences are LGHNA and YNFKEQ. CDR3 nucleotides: TGTGCCAGCAGCCACGCTAGTCCTCAGGGGAATGAGCAGTTCTTC. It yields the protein CASSHASPQGNEQFF.